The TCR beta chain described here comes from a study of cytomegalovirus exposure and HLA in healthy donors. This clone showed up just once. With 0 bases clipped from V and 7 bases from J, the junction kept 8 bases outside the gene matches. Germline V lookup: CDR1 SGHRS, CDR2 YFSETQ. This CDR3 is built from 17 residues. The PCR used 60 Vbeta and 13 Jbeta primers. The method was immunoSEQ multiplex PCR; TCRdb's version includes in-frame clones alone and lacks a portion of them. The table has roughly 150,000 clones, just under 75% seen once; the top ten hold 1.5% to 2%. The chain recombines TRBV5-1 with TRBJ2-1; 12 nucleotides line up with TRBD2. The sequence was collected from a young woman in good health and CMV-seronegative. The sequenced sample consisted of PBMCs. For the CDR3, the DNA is TGCGCCAGCAGCTTGGGGACTAGCGGGATGGCGGGTAATGAGCAGTTCTTC. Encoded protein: CASSLGTSGMAGNEQFF.